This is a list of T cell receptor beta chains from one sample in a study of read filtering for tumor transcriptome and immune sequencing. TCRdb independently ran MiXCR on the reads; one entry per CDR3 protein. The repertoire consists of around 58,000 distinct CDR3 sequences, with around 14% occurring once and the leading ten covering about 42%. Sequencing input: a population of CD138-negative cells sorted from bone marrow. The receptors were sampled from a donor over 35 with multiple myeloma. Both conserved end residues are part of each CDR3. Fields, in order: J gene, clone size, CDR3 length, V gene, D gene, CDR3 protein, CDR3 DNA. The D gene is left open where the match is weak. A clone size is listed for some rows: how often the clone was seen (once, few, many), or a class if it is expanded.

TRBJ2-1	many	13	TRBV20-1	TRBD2	CSARGGRNHEQFF	TGCAGTGCTAGAGGCGGGAGGAACCATGAGCAGTTCTTC
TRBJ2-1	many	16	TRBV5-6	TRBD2	CASSPFAGGTYNEQFF	TGTGCCAGCAGCCCTTTTGCGGGAGGGACCTACAATGAGCAGTTCTTC
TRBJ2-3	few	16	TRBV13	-	CASEPFTTRSTDTQYF	TGTGCCAGCGAACCTTTTACTACTCGGAGCACAGATACGCAGTATTTT
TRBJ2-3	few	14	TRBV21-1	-	CASSKVEVPDTQYF	TGTGCCAGCAGCAAAGTCGAGGTTCCAGATACGCAGTATTTT
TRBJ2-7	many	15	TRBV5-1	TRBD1	CASSLAGTGSNEQYF	TGCGCCAGCAGCTTGGCTGGGACAGGGTCGAACGAGCAGTACTTC
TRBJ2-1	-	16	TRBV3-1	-	CASSQEEAGIYNEQFF	TGTGCCAGCAGCCAAGAGGAGGCGGGTATTTACAATGAGCAGTTCTTC
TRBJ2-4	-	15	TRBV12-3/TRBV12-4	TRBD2	CASSSMPSGGKIQYF	TGTGCCAGCAGTTCGATGCCTAGCGGGGGGAAGATTCAGTACTTC
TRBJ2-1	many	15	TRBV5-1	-	CASSLNALEYNEQFF	TGCGCCAGCAGCTTGAATGCTTTGGAATACAATGAGCAGTTCTTC
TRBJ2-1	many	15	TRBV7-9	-	CASSLERERGGEQFF	TGTGCCAGCAGCTTGGAACGGGAGAGGGGCGGTGAGCAGTTCTTC
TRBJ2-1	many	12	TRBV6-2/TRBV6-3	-	CASSRWSFEQFF	TGTGCCAGCAGCAGGTGGTCATTTGAGCAGTTCTTC
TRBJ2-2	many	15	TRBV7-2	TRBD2	CASSFGGGRPGELFF	TGTGCCAGCAGCTTTGGGGGCGGGAGGCCCGGGGAGCTGTTTTTT
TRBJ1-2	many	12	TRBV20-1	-	CSARQNNYGYTF	TGCAGTGCTAGACAAAATAACTATGGCTACACCTTC
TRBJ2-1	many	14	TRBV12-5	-	CASRGGTGYNEQFF	TGTGCTAGTAGGGGCGGGACGGGGTACAATGAGCAGTTCTTC
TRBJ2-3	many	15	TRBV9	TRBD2	CASSEGLVSTDTQYF	TGTGCCAGCAGCGAAGGACTAGTCAGTACAGATACGCAGTATTTT
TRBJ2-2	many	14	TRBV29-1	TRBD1	CSAPGQANTGELFF	TGCAGCGCCCCAGGACAGGCTAACACCGGGGAGCTGTTTTTT
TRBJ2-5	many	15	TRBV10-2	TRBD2	CASSDLAGGQETQYF	TGCGCCAGCAGTGACCTAGCGGGAGGACAAGAGACCCAGTACTTC
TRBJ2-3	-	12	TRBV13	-	CASSSARLGQYF	TGTGCCAGCAGCTCAGCGAGACTGGGGCAGTATTTT
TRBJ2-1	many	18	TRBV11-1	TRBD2	CASSLGPPGLARYNEQFF	TGTGCCAGCAGCTTAGGTCCTCCGGGACTAGCGAGATACAATGAGCAGTTCTTC
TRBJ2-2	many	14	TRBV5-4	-	CASSNPIFPGELFF	TGTGCCAGCAGCAATCCAATATTCCCTGGGGAGCTGTTTTTT
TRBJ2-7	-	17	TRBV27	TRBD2	CARILARTSSTGYEQYF	TGTGCCAGGATACTAGCGCGAACCTCCTCAACGGGGTACGAGCAGTACTTC